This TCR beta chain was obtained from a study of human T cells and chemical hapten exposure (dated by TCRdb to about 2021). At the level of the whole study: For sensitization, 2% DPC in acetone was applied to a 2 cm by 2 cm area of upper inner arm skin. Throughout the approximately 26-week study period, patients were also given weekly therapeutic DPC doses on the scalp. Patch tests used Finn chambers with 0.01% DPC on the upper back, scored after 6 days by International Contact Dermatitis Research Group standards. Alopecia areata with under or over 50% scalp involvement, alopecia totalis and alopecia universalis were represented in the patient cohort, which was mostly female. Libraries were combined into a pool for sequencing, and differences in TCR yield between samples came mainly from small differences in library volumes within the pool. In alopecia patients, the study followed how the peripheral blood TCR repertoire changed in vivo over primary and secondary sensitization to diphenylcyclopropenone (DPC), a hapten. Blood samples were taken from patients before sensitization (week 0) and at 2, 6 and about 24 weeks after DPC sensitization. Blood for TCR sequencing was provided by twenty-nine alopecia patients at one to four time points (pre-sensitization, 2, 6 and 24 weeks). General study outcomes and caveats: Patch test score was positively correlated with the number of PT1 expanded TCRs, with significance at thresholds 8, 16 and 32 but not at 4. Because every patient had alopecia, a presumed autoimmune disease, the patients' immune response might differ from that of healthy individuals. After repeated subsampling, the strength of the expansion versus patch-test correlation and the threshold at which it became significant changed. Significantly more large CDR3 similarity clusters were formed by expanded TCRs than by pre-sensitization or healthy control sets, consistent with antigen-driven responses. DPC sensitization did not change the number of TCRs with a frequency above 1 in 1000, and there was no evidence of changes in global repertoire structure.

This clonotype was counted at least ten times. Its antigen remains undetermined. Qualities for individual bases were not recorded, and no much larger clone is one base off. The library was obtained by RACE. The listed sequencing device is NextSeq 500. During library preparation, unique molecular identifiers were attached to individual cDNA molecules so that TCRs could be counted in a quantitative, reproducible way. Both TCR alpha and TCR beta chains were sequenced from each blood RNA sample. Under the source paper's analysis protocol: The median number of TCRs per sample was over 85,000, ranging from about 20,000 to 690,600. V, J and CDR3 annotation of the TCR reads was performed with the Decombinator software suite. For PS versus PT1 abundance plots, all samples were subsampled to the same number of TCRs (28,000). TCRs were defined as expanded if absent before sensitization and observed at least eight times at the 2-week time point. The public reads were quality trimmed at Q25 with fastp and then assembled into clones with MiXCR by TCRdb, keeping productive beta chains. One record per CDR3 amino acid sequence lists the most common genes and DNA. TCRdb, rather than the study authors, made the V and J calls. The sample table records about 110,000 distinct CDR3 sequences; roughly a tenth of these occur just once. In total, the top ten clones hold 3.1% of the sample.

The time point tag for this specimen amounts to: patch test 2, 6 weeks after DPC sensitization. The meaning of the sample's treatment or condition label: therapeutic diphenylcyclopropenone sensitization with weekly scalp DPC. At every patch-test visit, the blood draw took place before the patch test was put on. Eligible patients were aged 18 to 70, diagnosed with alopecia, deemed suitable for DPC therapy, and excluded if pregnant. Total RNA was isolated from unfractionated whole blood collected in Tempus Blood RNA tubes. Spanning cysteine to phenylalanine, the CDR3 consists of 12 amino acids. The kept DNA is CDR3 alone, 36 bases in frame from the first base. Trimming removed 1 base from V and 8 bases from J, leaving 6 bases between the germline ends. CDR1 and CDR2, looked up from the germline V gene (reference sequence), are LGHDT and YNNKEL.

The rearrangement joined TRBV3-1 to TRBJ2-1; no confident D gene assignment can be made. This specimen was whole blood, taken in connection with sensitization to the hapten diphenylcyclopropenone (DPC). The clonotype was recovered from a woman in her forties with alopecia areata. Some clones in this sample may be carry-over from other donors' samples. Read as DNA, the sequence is TGTGCCAGCAGCCAAGGTTCGGATGAGCAGTTCTTC. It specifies CASSQGSDEQFF.